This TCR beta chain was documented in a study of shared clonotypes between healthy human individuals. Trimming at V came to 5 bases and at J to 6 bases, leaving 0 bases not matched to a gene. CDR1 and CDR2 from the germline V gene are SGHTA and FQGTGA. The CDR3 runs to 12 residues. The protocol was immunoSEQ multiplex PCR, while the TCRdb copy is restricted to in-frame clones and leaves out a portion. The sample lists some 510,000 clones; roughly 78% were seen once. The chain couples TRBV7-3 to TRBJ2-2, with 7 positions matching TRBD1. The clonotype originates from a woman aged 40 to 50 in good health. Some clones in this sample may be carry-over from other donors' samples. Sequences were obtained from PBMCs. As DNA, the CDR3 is TGTGCCAGCAGCGGACAGGCCGGGGAGCTGTTTTTT. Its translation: CASSGQAGELFF.